This T cell receptor beta chain is from a study of cytomegalovirus exposure and HLA in healthy donors. At the level of the study: The 120 validation repertoires and the 666 first-cohort repertoires shared a platform, a later analysis reported.

Profiled with immunoSEQ multiplex PCR; TCRdb holds only in-frame clones, not every one. The table lists approximately 200,000 clones, approximately 88% of them singletons. The CDR3 contains 12 residues. The V gene lost 5 bases and the J gene lost 7 bases, with 11 bases spanning the gap. Germline lookup yields CDR1 MNHNS and CDR2 SASEGT. Study-level points and caveats: In vitro confirmation showed a few CMV-associated chains to be CMV antigen specific. The dataset shows that most TCR sequences were rare, while some public TCRs occurred in many donors.

On this clone itself: The antigen remains unidentified.

This rearrangement joins TRBV6-1 to TRBJ1-1; D may be TRBD1 (6 bases). The sample taken for sequencing was PBMCs. The receptor comes from a man aged 18 to 35 in good health and CMV-seropositive. Written as DNA, the CDR3 is TGTGCCAGCAGTCGTTACAGGGTTGAAGCTTTCTTT. It codes for CASSRYRVEAFF.